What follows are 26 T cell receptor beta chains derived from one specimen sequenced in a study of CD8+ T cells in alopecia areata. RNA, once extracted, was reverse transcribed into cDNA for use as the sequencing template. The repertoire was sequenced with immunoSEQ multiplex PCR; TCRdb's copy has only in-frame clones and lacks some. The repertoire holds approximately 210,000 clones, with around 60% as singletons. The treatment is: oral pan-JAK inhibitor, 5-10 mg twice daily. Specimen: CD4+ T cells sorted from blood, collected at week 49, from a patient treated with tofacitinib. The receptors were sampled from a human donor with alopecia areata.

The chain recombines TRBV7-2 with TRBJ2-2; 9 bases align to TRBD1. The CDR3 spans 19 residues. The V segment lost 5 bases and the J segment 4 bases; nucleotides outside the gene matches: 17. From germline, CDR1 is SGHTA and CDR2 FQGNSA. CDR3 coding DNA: TGTGCCAGCAGCCTCTACCGGGACAGGGCGGCGTGGAGCACCGGGGAGCTGTTTTTT. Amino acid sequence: CASSLYRDRAAWSTGELFF.

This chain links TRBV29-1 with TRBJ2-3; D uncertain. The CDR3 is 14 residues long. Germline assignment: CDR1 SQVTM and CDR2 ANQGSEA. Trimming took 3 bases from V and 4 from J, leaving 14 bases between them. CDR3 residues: CSVESRNWADTQYF. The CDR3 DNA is TGCAGCGTTGAGAGTAGAAACTGGGCAGATACGCAGTATTTT.

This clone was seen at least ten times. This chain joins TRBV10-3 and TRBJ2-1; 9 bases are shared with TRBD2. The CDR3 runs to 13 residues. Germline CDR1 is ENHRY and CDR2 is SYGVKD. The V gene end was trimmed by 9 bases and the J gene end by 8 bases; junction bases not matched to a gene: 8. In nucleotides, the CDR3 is TGTGCCATTGGTGCTAGCGGGAAGGATGAGCAGTTCTTC. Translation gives CAIGASGKDEQFF.

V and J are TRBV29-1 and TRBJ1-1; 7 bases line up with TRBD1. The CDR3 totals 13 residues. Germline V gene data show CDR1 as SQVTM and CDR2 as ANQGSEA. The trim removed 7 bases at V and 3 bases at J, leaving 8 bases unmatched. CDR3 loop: CSASTGKDTEAFF. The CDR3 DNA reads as TGCAGCGCCTCGACAGGGAAGGACACTGAAGCTTTCTTT. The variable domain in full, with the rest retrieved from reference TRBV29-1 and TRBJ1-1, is SAVISQKPSRDICQRGTSLTIQCQVDSQVTMMFWYRQQPGQSLTLIATANQGSEATYESGFVIDKFPISRPNLTFSTLTVSNMSPEDSSIYLCSASTGKDTEAFFGQGTRLTVV.

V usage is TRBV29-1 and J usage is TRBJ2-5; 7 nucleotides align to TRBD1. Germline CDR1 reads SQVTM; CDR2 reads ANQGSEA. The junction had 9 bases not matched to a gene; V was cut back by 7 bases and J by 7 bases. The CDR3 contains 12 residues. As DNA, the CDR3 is TGCAGCGACGAGACAGGGTCAGGGACCCAGTACTTC. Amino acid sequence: CSDETGSGTQYF.

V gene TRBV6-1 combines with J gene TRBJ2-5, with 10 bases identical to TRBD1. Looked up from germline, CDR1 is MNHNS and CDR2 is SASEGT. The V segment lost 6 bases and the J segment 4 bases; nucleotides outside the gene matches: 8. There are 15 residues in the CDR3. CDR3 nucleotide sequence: TGTGCCAGCAGCGACCCGCGGGACAGGGGAGAGACCCAGTACTTC. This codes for CASSDPRDRGETQYF.

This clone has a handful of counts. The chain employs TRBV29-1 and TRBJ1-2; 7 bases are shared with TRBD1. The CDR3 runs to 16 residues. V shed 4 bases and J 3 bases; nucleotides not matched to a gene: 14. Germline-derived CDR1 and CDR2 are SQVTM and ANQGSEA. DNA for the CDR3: TGCAGCGTTGTCGGGACAGTCATTGGCAGCGACTATGGCTACACCTTC. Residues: CSVVGTVIGSDYGYTF.

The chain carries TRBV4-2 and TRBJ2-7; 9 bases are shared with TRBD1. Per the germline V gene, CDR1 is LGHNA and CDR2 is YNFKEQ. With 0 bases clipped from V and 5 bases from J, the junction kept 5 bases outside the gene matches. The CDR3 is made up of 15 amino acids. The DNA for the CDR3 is TGTGCCAGCAGCCAAGAAGCACAGGGGGCGGACGAGCAGTACTTC. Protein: CASSQEAQGADEQYF.

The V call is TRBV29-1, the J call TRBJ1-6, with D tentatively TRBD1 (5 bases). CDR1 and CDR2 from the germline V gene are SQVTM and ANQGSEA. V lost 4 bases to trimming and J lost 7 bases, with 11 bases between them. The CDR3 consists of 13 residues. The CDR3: CSVGGAANSPLHF. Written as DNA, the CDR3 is TGCAGCGTTGGAGGGGCTGCGAATTCACCCCTCCACTTT.

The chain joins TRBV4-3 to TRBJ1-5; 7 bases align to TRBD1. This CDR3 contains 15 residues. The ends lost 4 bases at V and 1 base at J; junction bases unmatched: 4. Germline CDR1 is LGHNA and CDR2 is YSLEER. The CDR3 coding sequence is TGCGCCAGCAGCCTAGACAGGGAGAGCAATCAGCCCCAGCATTTT. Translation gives CASSLDRESNQPQHF.

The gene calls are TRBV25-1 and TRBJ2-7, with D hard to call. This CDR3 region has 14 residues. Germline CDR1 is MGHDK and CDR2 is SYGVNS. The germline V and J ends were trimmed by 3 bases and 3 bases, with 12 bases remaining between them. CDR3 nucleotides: TGTGCCAGCAGTGATAATTTAGTGGACTACGAGCAGTACTTC. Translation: CASSDNLVDYEQYF.

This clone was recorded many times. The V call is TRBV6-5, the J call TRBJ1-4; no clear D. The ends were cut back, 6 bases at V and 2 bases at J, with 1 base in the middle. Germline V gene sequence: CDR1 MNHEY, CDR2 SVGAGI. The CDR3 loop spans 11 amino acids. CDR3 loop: CASRTNEKLFF. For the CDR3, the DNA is TGTGCCAGCAGGACTAATGAAAAACTGTTTTTT.

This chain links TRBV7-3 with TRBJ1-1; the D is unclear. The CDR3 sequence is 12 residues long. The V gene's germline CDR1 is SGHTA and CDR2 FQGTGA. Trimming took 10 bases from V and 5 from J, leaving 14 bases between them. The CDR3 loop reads CANETNRTEAFF. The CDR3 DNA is TGTGCCAACGAGACTAACCGGACTGAAGCTTTCTTT.

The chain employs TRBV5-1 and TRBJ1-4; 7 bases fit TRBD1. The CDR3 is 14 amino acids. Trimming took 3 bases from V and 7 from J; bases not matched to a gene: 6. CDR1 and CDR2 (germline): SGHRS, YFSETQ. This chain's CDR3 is CASSWNRDSEKLFF. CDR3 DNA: TGCGCCAGCAGCTGGAACCGGGACAGTGAAAAACTGTTTTTT. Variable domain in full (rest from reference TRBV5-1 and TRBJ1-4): KAGVTQTPRYLIKTRGQQVTLSCSPISGHRSVSWYQQTPGQGLQFLFEYFSETQRNKGNFPGRFSGRQFSNSRSEMNVSTLELGDSALYLCASSWNRDSEKLFFGSGTQLSVL.

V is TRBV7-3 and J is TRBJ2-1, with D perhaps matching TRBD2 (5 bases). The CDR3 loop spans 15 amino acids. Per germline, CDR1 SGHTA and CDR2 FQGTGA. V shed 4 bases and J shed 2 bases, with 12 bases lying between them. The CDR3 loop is CASSSDSATYNEQFF. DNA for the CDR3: TGTGCCAGCAGCTCGGACTCCGCCACCTACAATGAGCAGTTCTTC.

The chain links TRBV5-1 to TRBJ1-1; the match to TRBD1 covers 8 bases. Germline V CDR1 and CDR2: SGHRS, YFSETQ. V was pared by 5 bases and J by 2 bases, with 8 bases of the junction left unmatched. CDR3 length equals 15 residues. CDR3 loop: CASRVLGTGNTEAFF. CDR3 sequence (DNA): TGCGCCAGCAGAGTACTTGGGACAGGCAACACTGAAGCTTTCTTT.

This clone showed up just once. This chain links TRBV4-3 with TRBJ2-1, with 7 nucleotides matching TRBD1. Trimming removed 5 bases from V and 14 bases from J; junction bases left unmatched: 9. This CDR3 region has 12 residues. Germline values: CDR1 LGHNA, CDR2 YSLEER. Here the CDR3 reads CASSSSGTEKFF. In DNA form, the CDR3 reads TGCGCCAGCAGCTCTTCGGGGACAGAAAAGTTCTTC.

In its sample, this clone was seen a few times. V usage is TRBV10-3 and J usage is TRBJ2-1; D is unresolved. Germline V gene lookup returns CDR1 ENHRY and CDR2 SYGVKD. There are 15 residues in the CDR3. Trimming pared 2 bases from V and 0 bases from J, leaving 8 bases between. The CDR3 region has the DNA TGTGCCATCAGTGAGATTTCCGGCTCCTACAATGAGCAGTTCTTC. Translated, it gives CAISEISGSYNEQFF.

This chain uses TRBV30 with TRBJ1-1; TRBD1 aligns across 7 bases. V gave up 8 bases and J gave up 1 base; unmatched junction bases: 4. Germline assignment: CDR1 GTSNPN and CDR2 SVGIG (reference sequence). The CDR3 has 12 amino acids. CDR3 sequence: CAGRTGNTEAFF. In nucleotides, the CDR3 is TGTGCCGGAAGGACAGGGAACACTGAAGCTTTCTTT.

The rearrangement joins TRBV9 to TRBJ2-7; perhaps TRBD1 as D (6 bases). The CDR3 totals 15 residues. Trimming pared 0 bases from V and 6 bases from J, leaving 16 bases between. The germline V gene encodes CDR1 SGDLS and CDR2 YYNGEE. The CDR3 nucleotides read TGTGCCAGCAGCGTAGGGACAGTTAAACAGTCCGAGCAGTACTTC. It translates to CASSVGTVKQSEQYF.

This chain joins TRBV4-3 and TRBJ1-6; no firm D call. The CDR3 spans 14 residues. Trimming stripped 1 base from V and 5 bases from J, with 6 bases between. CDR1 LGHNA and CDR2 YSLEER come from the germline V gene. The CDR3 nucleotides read TGCGCCAGCAGCCAAGCCTCGAATAATTCACCCCTCCACTTT. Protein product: CASSQASNNSPLHF.

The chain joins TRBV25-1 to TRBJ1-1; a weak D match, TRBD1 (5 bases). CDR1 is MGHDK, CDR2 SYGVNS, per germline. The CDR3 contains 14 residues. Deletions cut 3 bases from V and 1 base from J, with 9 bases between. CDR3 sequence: CASSDGGWNTEAFF. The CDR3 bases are TGTGCCAGCAGTGACGGGGGATGGAACACTGAAGCTTTCTTT. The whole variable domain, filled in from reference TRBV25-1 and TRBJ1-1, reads EADIYQTPRYLVIGTGKKITLECSQTMGHDKMYWYQQDPGMELHLIHYSYGVNSTEKGDLSSESTVSRIRTEHFPLTLESARPSHTSQYLCASSDGGWNTEAFFGQGTRLTVV.

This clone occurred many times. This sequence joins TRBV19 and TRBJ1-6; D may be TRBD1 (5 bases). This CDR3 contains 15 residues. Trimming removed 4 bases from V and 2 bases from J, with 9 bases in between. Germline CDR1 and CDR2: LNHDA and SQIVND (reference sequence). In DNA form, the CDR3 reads TGTGCCAGTAGTAAGGGGAGCACCTATAATTCACCCCTCCACTTT. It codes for CASSKGSTYNSPLHF.

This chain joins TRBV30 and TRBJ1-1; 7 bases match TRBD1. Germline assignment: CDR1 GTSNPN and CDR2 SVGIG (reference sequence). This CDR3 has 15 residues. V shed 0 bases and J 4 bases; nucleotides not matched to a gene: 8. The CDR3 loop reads CAWSVGGGAGTEAFF. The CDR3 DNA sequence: TGTGCCTGGAGTGTAGGAGGGGGCGCAGGCACTGAAGCTTTCTTT.

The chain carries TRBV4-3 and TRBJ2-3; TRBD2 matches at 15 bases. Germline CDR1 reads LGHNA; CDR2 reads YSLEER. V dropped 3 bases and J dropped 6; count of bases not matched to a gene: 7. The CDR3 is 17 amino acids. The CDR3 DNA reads TGCGCCAGCAGCCAGGAAGGACTAGCGGGGGGGCATGATACGCAGTATTTT. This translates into CASSQEGLAGGHDTQYF.

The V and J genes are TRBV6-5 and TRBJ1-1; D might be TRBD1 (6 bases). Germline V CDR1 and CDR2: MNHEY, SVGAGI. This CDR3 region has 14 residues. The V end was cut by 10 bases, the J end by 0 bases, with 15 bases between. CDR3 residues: CAIHPQGMNTEAFF. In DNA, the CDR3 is TGTGCCATCCACCCCCAGGGGATGAACACTGAAGCTTTCTTT.